One sample yielded the 32 T cell receptor beta chains listed below, sequenced in a study of cytomegalovirus exposure and HLA in healthy donors. This PCR relied on a set of 60 Vbeta primers and 13 Jbeta primers. Assay: immunoSEQ multiplex PCR; the TCRdb copy retains only in-frame clones and omits some. This sample's clone table lists approximately 120,000 clones. Sequencing was done on a sample of PBMCs. These receptors all stem from a man aged 18 to 30 in good health and CMV-seronegative.

The rearrangement links TRBV6-5 to TRBJ1-2, with 7 bases lining up with TRBD1. This CDR3 has 15 amino acids. V trimming: 6 bases; J trimming: 0 bases; junction bases outside the gene matches: 7. Germline-derived CDR1 and CDR2 are MNHEY and SVGAGI. The CDR3 DNA reads TGTGCCAGCAGCCCCGGACAGGCCTCTAACTATGGCTACACCTTC. Its protein is CASSPGQASNYGYTF.

The chain combines TRBV25-1 with TRBJ1-4; D unresolved. The CDR3 length is 14 residues. Trimming left V 2 bases short and J 8 bases short, with 12 bases between. Looked up from germline, CDR1 is MGHDK and CDR2 is SYGVNS. As DNA, the CDR3 is TGTGCCAGCAGTGAAGGCCAGTCATGGGAAAAACTGTTTTTT. Protein sequence: CASSEGQSWEKLFF.

The chain carries TRBV19 and TRBJ1-5; D is undetermined. CDR3 length equals 15 residues. Trimming stripped 1 base from V and 10 bases from J, with 17 bases between. Germline V lookup: CDR1 LNHDA, CDR2 SQIVND (reference sequence). This CDR3 is CASSIVGQVGSPQHF. In DNA, the CDR3 is TGTGCCAGTAGTATAGTTGGGCAGGTTGGGAGTCCCCAGCATTTT.

The chain links TRBV9 to TRBJ1-6; 9 bases map to TRBD1. With V trimmed by 1 base and J by 7 bases, 3 bases remained unmatched. Germline assignment: CDR1 SGDLS and CDR2 YYNGEE. CDR3 length: 15 amino acids. The CDR3 sequence: CASSVNGQGNSPLHF. The CDR3 DNA reads TGTGCCAGCAGCGTAAACGGACAGGGGAATTCACCCCTCCACTTT.

The chain links TRBV5-6 to TRBJ1-1; 8 bases map to TRBD1. With V trimmed by 4 bases and J by 12 bases, 11 bases remained unmatched. There are 13 residues in the CDR3. The germline gives CDR1 SGHDT, CDR2 YYEEEE. CDR3 sequence (DNA): TGTGCCAGCAGCCAGAACAGGGGGGCAGGAACTTTCTTT. Protein: CASSQNRGAGTFF.

The chain has TRBV6-1 and TRBJ2-7; D gene unclear. V lost 0 bases to trimming and J lost 2 bases, with 8 bases between them. The germline gives CDR1 MNHNS, CDR2 SASEGT. The CDR3 runs to 14 residues. CDR3 region: CASSEAWLPYEQYF. The CDR3 nucleotides are TGTGCCAGCAGTGAAGCATGGCTTCCCTACGAGCAGTACTTC.

This chain uses TRBV7-9 with TRBJ2-1; 7 bases align to TRBD2. With 1 base clipped from V and 6 bases from J, the junction kept 6 bases outside the gene matches. This CDR3 has 15 residues. CDR1 and CDR2 from the germline V gene are SEHNR and FQNEAQ (reference sequence). The CDR3 sequence: CASSLGLAVFNEQFF. In DNA form, the CDR3 reads TGTGCCAGCAGCTTAGGTCTAGCGGTTTTCAATGAGCAGTTCTTC.

The rearrangement uses TRBV11-2 and TRBJ1-2; maybe TRBD1 (6 bases). The germline CDR1 and CDR2 sequences are SGHAT and FQNNGV. Trimming took 2 bases from V and 0 from J, leaving 10 bases between them. CDR3 size: 15 residues. For the CDR3, the DNA is TGTGCCAGCAGCTTAAGTCCAGGGGCTAACTATGGCTACACCTTC. Protein sequence: CASSLSPGANYGYTF. Together with reference TRBV11-2 and TRBJ1-2, the CDR3 gives the full variable domain: EAGVAQSPRYKIIEKRQSVAFWCNPISGHATLYWYQQILGQGPKLLIQFQNNGVVDDSQLPKDRFSAERLKGVDSTLKIQPAKLEDSAVYLCASSLSPGANYGYTFGSGTRLTVV.

Notes on this clone: Other DNA sequences in the same sample also yield this CDR3. This chain joins TRBV29-1 and TRBJ1-2, with D perhaps matching TRBD1 (6 bases). Deletions cut 6 bases from V and 1 base from J, with 9 bases between. CDR3 size: 12 residues. Germline CDR1 SQVTM, CDR2 ANQGSEA. CDR3 region: CSVEDSNYGYTF. The DNA for the CDR3 is TGCAGCGTCGAGGACAGTAACTATGGCTACACCTTC. Supplemented by reference TRBV29-1 and TRBJ1-2, the full variable domain reads SAVISQKPSRDICQRGTSLTIQCQVDSQVTMMFWYRQQPGQSLTLIATANQGSEATYESGFVIDKFPISRPNLTFSTLTVSNMSPEDSSIYLCSVEDSNYGYTFGSGTRLTVV.

CDR3 sequence: CASPRDRGDQETQYF. The CDR3 DNA sequence: TGTGCCAGCCCAAGGGACAGGGGTGATCAAGAGACCCAGTACTTC. This sequence joins TRBV18 and TRBJ2-5; 10 bases align to TRBD1. The CDR3 spans 15 residues. Germline trimming cut 8 bases from V and 2 bases from J; bases unmatched to any gene: 8. Per the germline V gene, CDR1 is KGHSH and CDR2 is LQKENI.

The chain joins TRBV9 to TRBJ2-3; 8 bases match TRBD2. CDR3 length equals 16 residues. The J segment lost 3 bases and the V segment lost 4 bases, leaving 10 bases of the junction unmatched. Germline loops: CDR1 SGDLS, CDR2 YYNGEE. The CDR3 bases are TGTGCCAGCAGCCGCCCGACGGGGGGGTCGACAGATACGCAGTATTTT. Amino acids: CASSRPTGGSTDTQYF. Drawing the rest from reference TRBV9 and TRBJ2-3, the complete variable domain is DSGVTQTPKHLITATGQRVTLRCSPRSGDLSVYWYQQSLDQGLQFLIQYYNGEERAKGNILERFSAQQFPDLHSELNLSSLELGDSALYFCASSRPTGGSTDTQYFGPGTRLTVL.

The chain carries TRBV28 and TRBJ2-7, with D possibly being TRBD2 (5 bases). The V gene's germline CDR1 is MDHEN and CDR2 SYDVKM. The V gene lost 6 bases and the J gene lost 3 bases, with 18 bases spanning the gap. The CDR3 spans 15 residues. This CDR3 reads CASRSSLASFYEQYF. The CDR3 nucleotides read TGTGCCAGCAGATCCAGTTTGGCTAGCTTCTACGAGCAGTACTTC.

The V call is TRBV6-5, the J call TRBJ1-2; 8 bases agree with TRBD1. After removal of 4 bases from V and 9 bases from J, the junction contained 7 bases not matched to a gene. Germline CDR1 is MNHEY and CDR2 is SVGAGI. This CDR3 has 13 residues. Here the CDR3 DNA reads TGTGCCAGCAGTTCCTGGGACAGGAGTCGCTACACCTTC. Its protein product is CASSSWDRSRYTF.

This rearrangement joins TRBV11-2 to TRBJ2-5; 7 nucleotides agree with TRBD2. This CDR3 is 14 amino acids long. Germline V CDR1 and CDR2: SGHAT, FQNNGV. The ends lost 5 bases at V and 5 bases at J; junction bases unmatched: 8. The CDR3 is CASSPRVRGETQYF. CDR3 bases: TGTGCCAGCAGCCCTCGCGTGCGGGGGGAGACCCAGTACTTC.

V is TRBV28 and J is TRBJ2-5, with D maybe TRBD2 (6 bases). CDR1 and CDR2 from the germline V gene are MDHEN and SYDVKM. The CDR3 consists of 17 residues. V was trimmed by 5 bases and J by 7 bases, leaving 26 bases between them. The CDR3 spells CASSPRQATGRGRTQYF. The CDR3 DNA reads TGTGCCAGCAGTCCCCGGCAGGCCACGGGGCGGGGTAGGACCCAGTACTTC.

The gene calls are TRBV30 and TRBJ2-7, with D tentatively TRBD2 (6 bases). Trimming cost V 2 bases and J 1 base, with 12 bases left between them. CDR1 and CDR2 from the germline V gene are GTSNPN and SVGIG (reference sequence). CDR3 length: 14 residues. CDR3 sequence (DNA): TGTGCCTGGAGTCTGGGGACTTTTTCCTACGAGCAGTACTTC. Residues: CAWSLGTFSYEQYF.

The chain couples TRBV12-2 to TRBJ1-2; TRBD1, the table's D call, lacks a check against the DNA. TRBV12-2 corresponds to a pseudogene. The CDR3 is 17 residues long. As DNA, the CDR3 is TGTGCAAGTCGCTTAACCCGCAACAGGGGAGGCAACTATGGCTACACCTTC. Amino acid sequence: CASRLTRNRGGNYGYTF.

The rearrangement links TRBV30 to TRBJ2-7, with 7 bases that match TRBD2. CDR1 GTSNPN and CDR2 SVGIG come from the germline V gene (reference sequence). V lost 4 bases and J lost 6; bases outside the gene matches: 12. This CDR3 has 14 residues. The CDR3 coding sequence is TGTGCCTGGACCTCGGGGGGAGCGCATAGCGAGCAGTACTTC. Translating it yields CAWTSGGAHSEQYF.

The genes are TRBV5-1 and TRBJ2-5; D gene uncertain. The V gene lost 0 bases and the J gene lost 5 bases, with 14 bases spanning the gap. CDR3 length: 15 amino acids. Germline loops: CDR1 SGHRS, CDR2 YFSETQ. The CDR3 here is CASSLEGGLMETQYF. CDR3 nucleotide sequence: TGCGCCAGCAGCTTGGAAGGCGGTTTGATGGAGACCCAGTACTTC. Based on the CDR3 plus reference TRBV5-1 and TRBJ2-5, the full variable domain is KAGVTQTPRYLIKTRGQQVTLSCSPISGHRSVSWYQQTPGQGLQFLFEYFSETQRNKGNFPGRFSGRQFSNSRSEMNVSTLELGDSALYLCASSLEGGLMETQYFGPGTRLLVL.

The chain uses TRBV19 and TRBJ2-3; tentatively, D is TRBD2 (5 bases). Deletions cut 2 bases from V and 4 bases from J, with 10 bases between. CDR3 size: 14 residues. Germline values: CDR1 LNHDA, CDR2 SQIVND (reference sequence). The CDR3: CASSIRAGADTQYF. The CDR3 DNA reads as TGTGCCAGTAGTATAAGGGCCGGGGCAGATACGCAGTATTTT.

V usage is TRBV5-1 and J usage is TRBJ2-7, with 7 bases that match TRBD1. With 2 bases clipped from V and 4 bases from J, the junction kept 3 bases outside the gene matches. Germline V gene data show CDR1 as SGHRS and CDR2 as YFSETQ. This CDR3 is 13 amino acids long. The CDR3 protein is CASSFIQGYEQYF. The CDR3 region has the DNA TGCGCCAGCAGCTTCATACAGGGGTACGAGCAGTACTTC.

V gene TRBV9 combines with J gene TRBJ2-3, with TRBD1 matching over 7 bases. Germline V gives CDR1 SGDLS, CDR2 YYNGEE. The CDR3 is made up of 15 amino acids. V shed 4 bases and J 2 bases; nucleotides not matched to a gene: 7. The CDR3 sequence is CASSLRTGPTDTQYF. CDR3 sequence (DNA): TGTGCCAGCAGCCTCCGGACAGGACCCACAGATACGCAGTATTTT.

This chain connects TRBV7-9 to TRBJ2-7; TRBD2 agrees at 9 bases. The CDR3 extends over 14 amino acids. The V gene end was trimmed by 5 bases and the J gene end by 5 bases; junction bases not matched to a gene: 7. Germline V gene data show CDR1 as SEHNR and CDR2 as FQNEAQ (reference sequence). This chain's CDR3 is CASSLSGSGDEQYF. The CDR3, as DNA: TGTGCCAGCAGCCTTAGCGGGAGCGGCGACGAGCAGTACTTC.

V is TRBV5-1 and J is TRBJ1-1; D is perhaps TRBD1 (5 bases). The CDR3 runs 15 residues. V lost 0 bases to trimming and J lost 5 bases, with 14 bases between them. The germline V gene has CDR1 SGHRS and CDR2 YFSETQ. CDR3 sequence (DNA): TGCGCCAGCAGCTTGGCCGGGGGAGTTGGAACTGAAGCTTTCTTT. This gives the protein CASSLAGGVGTEAFF.

This chain links TRBV28 with TRBJ2-7; D perhaps matches TRBD2 (6 bases). Germline V lookup: CDR1 MDHEN, CDR2 SYDVKM. Trimming pared 7 bases from V and 6 bases from J, leaving 13 bases between. This CDR3 contains 12 residues. The CDR3 is CASKLASAEQYF. As DNA, the CDR3 is TGTGCCAGCAAACTAGCCTCAGCCGAGCAGTACTTC.

The chain carries TRBV7-8 and TRBJ1-2, with 9 bases fitting TRBD1. CDR1 is SGHVS and CDR2 is FQNEAQ in the germline V gene. This CDR3 comprises 13 residues. V lost 5 bases and J lost 8; bases outside the gene matches: 6. The CDR3 sequence is CASSPGDRAGYTF. CDR3 in DNA: TGTGCCAGCAGCCCAGGGGACAGGGCAGGCTACACCTTC. Variable domain in full (rest from reference TRBV7-8 and TRBJ1-2): GAGVSQSPRYKVAKRGQDVALRCDPISGHVSLFWYQQALGQGPEFLTYFQNEAQLDKSGLPSDRFFAERPEGSVSTLKIQRTQQEDSAVYLCASSPGDRAGYTFGSGTRLTVV.

The CDR3 DNA reads TGTGCCAGCAGCACCTTTTGGACAGGGGCTAACGGGGAGCTGTTTTTT. Its translation is CASSTFWTGANGELFF. The chain recombines TRBV2 with TRBJ2-2, with 9 bases that match TRBD1. Germline CDR1 reads SNHLY; CDR2 reads FYNNEI. This CDR3 is 16 amino acids long. V lost 6 bases and J lost 7; bases outside the gene matches: 12.

The rearrangement uses TRBV15 and TRBJ2-5; D unresolved. In germline, CDR1 is LNHNV, CDR2 YYDKDF (reference sequence). V was cut by 0 bases and J by 6 bases, with 11 bases left in between. The CDR3 has 14 residues. The CDR3 spells CATSRDLAEKTQYF. The CDR3 nucleotides are TGTGCCACCAGCAGAGATTTAGCAGAAAAGACCCAGTACTTC. The entire variable domain, with the rest obtained from reference TRBV15 and TRBJ2-5, is as follows: DAMVIQNPRYQVTQFGKPVTLSCSQTLNHNVMYWYQQKSSQAPKLLFHYYDKDFNNEADTPDNFQSRRPNTSFCFLDIRSPGLGDTAMYLCATSRDLAEKTQYFGPGTRLLVL.

The rearrangement joins TRBV6-5 to TRBJ1-5; D is unclear. CDR3 size: 16 residues. V was clipped by 0 bases and J by 2 bases, with 11 bases between them. Germline V gene data show CDR1 as MNHEY and CDR2 as SVGAGI. CDR3 DNA: TGTGCCAGCAGTTACTCATCGGTTATCGGCAATCAGCCCCAGCATTTT. It yields the protein CASSYSSVIGNQPQHF.

The J gene is TRBJ2-7, the V gene TRBV5-1; no clear D. Germline V CDR1 and CDR2: SGHRS, YFSETQ. The V and J ends lost 0 bases and 4 bases respectively, with 11 bases between them. CDR3 length: 14 amino acids. The CDR3 loop is CASSLAPPVYEQYF. The CDR3 nucleotides read TGCGCCAGCAGCTTGGCCCCCCCTGTATACGAGCAGTACTTC.

The V call is TRBV29-1, the J call TRBJ1-4; 10 bases fit TRBD1. The CDR3 extends over 14 amino acids. Losses at the gene ends were 6 bases for V and 7 bases for J; bases not matched to a gene: 8. In germline, CDR1 is SQVTM, CDR2 ANQGSEA. The CDR3 DNA reads as TGCAGCGTAGTGACAGGGGGCGATGGTGAAAAACTGTTTTTT. Translating it yields CSVVTGGDGEKLFF.

The rearrangement links TRBV7-2 to TRBJ1-2; 7 positions match TRBD1. The CDR3 totals 17 residues. CDR1 SGHTA and CDR2 FQGNSA come from the germline V gene. Trimming removed 4 bases from V and 1 base from J; junction bases left unmatched: 12. CDR3 sequence reads: CASSSADRRPFNYGYTF. CDR3 nucleotide sequence: TGTGCCAGCAGCTCCGCGGACAGGCGACCGTTTAACTATGGCTACACCTTC.